Following are 31 T cell receptor beta chains from one sample sequenced in a study of T cell responses to AZD1222 COVID-19 vaccine. Generated by immunoSEQ multiplex PCR, the TCRdb table keeps only in-frame clones and is missing some. The sample consists of some 150,000 clones, roughly 90% of them appearing once. Sample: peripheral blood, taken on day 0 of AZD1222 vaccination. The receptors originated from an adult in good health.

The chain carries TRBV7-8 and TRBJ1-5, with a tentative D call TRBD1 (6 bases). V was clipped by 1 base and J by 7 bases, with 17 bases between them. The CDR3 extends over 16 amino acids. Germline values: CDR1 SGHVS, CDR2 FQNEAQ. The CDR3 protein is CASSLGFVQGSQPQHF. The DNA of the CDR3 is TGTGCCAGCAGCTTAGGTTTTGTCCAGGGGTCGCAGCCCCAGCATTTT.

The rearrangement links TRBV30 to TRBJ2-2; maybe TRBD1 (6 bases). V lost 2 bases to trimming and J lost 5 bases, with 18 bases between them. CDR3 length equals 16 residues. Germline lookup yields CDR1 GTSNPN and CDR2 SVGIG (reference sequence). This chain's CDR3 is CAWSTKQGQITGELFF. In nucleotides, the CDR3 is TGTGCCTGGAGTACAAAACAGGGTCAGATTACCGGGGAGCTGTTTTTT.

CDR3 region: CASSQVASNYGYTF. CDR3 coding DNA: TGTGCCAGCAGCCAAGTAGCTTCTAACTATGGCTACACCTTC. V usage is TRBV4-2 and J usage is TRBJ1-2, with D uncertain. CDR1 is LGHNA and CDR2 is YNFKEQ in the germline V gene. Trimming removed 1 base at V and 0 bases at J, with 6 bases between. This CDR3 contains 14 residues.

The chain combines TRBV6-5 with TRBJ2-7, with 10 positions matching TRBD2. Trimming removed 6 bases from V and 1 base from J; junction bases left unmatched: 6. The CDR3 runs to 15 residues. Germline V CDR1 and CDR2: MNHEY, SVGAGI. The CDR3 region is CASRASGSSSYEQYF. Written as DNA, the CDR3 is TGTGCCAGCAGGGCTAGCGGGAGCAGTTCCTACGAGCAGTACTTC.

The chain uses TRBV2 and TRBJ1-5; 9 bases map to TRBD1. Trimming removed 5 bases from V and 5 bases from J; junction bases left unmatched: 1. Per the germline V gene, CDR1 is SNHLY and CDR2 is FYNNEI. The CDR3 is 13 residues long. The CDR3 DNA sequence: TGTGCCAGCAGTCGGACAGGGGATCAGCCCCAGCATTTT. Protein: CASSRTGDQPQHF.

V usage is TRBV7-3 and J usage is TRBJ2-1, with 10 bases identical to TRBD2. CDR3 length: 19 residues. The germline V gene has CDR1 SGHTA and CDR2 FQGTGA. With V trimmed by 0 bases and J by 4 bases, 12 bases remained unmatched. The CDR3 bases are TGTGCCAGCAGCTTAACGTCGGGGCCGCTAGCGGGGGTTTACAATGAGCAGTTCTTC. Translation: CASSLTSGPLAGVYNEQFF.

The genes are TRBV21-1 and TRBJ1-5. TRBV21-1 is noted as a pseudogene. The CDR3 spans 15 residues. The CDR3 DNA is TGTGCCAGCAATAACGGGGCCCATAGCAATCAGCCCCAGCATTTT. Amino acids: CASNNGAHSNQPQHF.

V gene TRBV19 combines with J gene TRBJ1-5; 10 bases map to TRBD1. The CDR3 covers 15 residues. With 2 bases clipped from V and 7 bases from J, the junction kept 5 bases outside the gene matches. Looked up from germline, CDR1 is LNHDA and CDR2 is SQIVND (reference sequence). For the CDR3, the DNA is TGTGCCAGTAGTATATTTGACAGGGGGCAGCAGCCCCAGCATTTT. It is translated as CASSIFDRGQQPQHF.

This chain uses TRBV4-2 with TRBJ2-1, with 7 positions matching TRBD1. The V segment lost 4 bases and the J segment 0 bases; nucleotides outside the gene matches: 9. There are 17 residues in the CDR3. CDR1 and CDR2 (germline): LGHNA, YNFKEQ. CDR3 nucleotides: TGTGCCAGCAGCCCCAAAAGGGGGCAGGGCTCCTACAATGAGCAGTTCTTC. This translates into CASSPKRGQGSYNEQFF.

This clone was counted between two and nine times. CDR3 in DNA: TGTGCCTGGAGTGTAGCCGGGGCTAACTATGGCTACACCTTC. It encodes CAWSVAGANYGYTF. The V and J genes are TRBV30 and TRBJ1-2, with unresolved D. Germline V lookup: CDR1 GTSNPN, CDR2 SVGIG (reference sequence). The CDR3 length is 14 residues. The ends were cut back, 0 bases at V and 0 bases at J, with 8 bases in the middle. The whole variable domain, filled in from reference TRBV30 and TRBJ1-2, reads SQTIHQWPATLVQPVGSPLSLECTVEGTSNPNLYWYRQAAGRGLQLLFYSVGIGQISSEVPQNLSASRPQDRQFILSSKKLLLSDSGFYLCAWSVAGANYGYTFGSGTRLTVV.

This clone was observed a handful of times. The chain uses TRBV29-1 and TRBJ1-2, with unresolved D. This CDR3 is 12 amino acids long. Germline V gene data show CDR1 as SQVTM and CDR2 as ANQGSEA. V dropped 7 bases and J dropped 3 bases, with 12 bases sitting between them. CDR3 bases: TGCAGCGCCGAACTTCGGGACTATGGCTACACCTTC. This sequence encodes CSAELRDYGYTF.

The V gene is TRBV4-2, the J gene TRBJ2-2; D call uncertain. The V gene's germline CDR1 is LGHNA and CDR2 YNFKEQ. The ends were cut back, 7 bases at V and 6 bases at J, with 9 bases in the middle. The CDR3 runs 12 residues. The CDR3 spells CASTRIPGELFF. DNA for the CDR3: TGTGCCAGCACCAGAATTCCCGGGGAGCTGTTTTTT.

This clone was recorded only once. The chain has TRBV6-5 and TRBJ2-7, with D unclear. V lost 6 bases and J lost 2, with 14 bases in between. Germline V lookup: CDR1 MNHEY, CDR2 SVGAGI. This CDR3 is built from 14 residues. CDR3 residues: CASRPGPGPYEQYF. DNA for the CDR3: TGTGCCAGCAGACCCGGTCCGGGTCCCTACGAGCAGTACTTC.

The gene calls are TRBV5-5 and TRBJ1-4; 7 bases map to TRBD1. J gave up 0 bases and V 4 bases, and 9 bases lay outside the gene matches. The germline V gene encodes CDR1 SGHKS and CDR2 YYEKEE (reference sequence). There are 17 residues in the CDR3. CDR3 sequence: CASSPVRQGATNEKLFF. CDR3 nucleotide sequence: TGTGCCAGCAGCCCCGTCAGGCAGGGGGCAACTAATGAAAAACTGTTTTTT.

The chain uses TRBV5-1 and TRBJ1-1; 8 bases line up with TRBD1. This CDR3 spans 18 amino acids. V lost 1 base and J lost 1; bases outside the gene matches: 12. The germline V gene has CDR1 SGHRS and CDR2 YFSETQ. The CDR3 nucleotides read TGCGCCAGCAGCTTGTACGGACAGGGCCACGGAACGAACACTGAAGCTTTCTTT. Translation: CASSLYGQGHGTNTEAFF.

The chain couples TRBV27 to TRBJ2-1; 8 bases map to TRBD1. V lost 1 base and J lost 0; bases outside the gene matches: 11. Germline CDR1 MNHEY, CDR2 SMNVEV (reference sequence). The CDR3 loop spans 19 amino acids. As DNA, the CDR3 is TGTGCCAGCAGTTTATACTCCCCTAGGACAGGGAGCTCCTACAATGAGCAGTTCTTC. As protein: CASSLYSPRTGSSYNEQFF.

This chain joins TRBV3-1 (or the pseudogene TRBV3-2) and TRBJ1-6; 7 bases align to TRBD1. V shed 3 bases, J shed 7 bases, and the junction held 3 bases outside the gene matches. Germline V gene sequence: CDR1 LGHDT, CDR2 YNNKEL (reference sequence). The CDR3 contains 14 residues. CDR3: CASSQGQSNSPLHF. CDR3 nucleotide sequence: TGTGCCAGCAGCCAGGGACAGTCGAATTCACCCCTCCACTTT.

The chain is built from TRBV7-6 and TRBJ2-7, with TRBD1 identical over 10 bases. This CDR3 has 14 residues. V gave up 6 bases and J gave up 4 bases; unmatched junction bases: 6. Germline loops: CDR1 SGHVS, CDR2 FNYEAQ. For the CDR3, the DNA is TGTGCCAGCAGTCCTCCGGGACAGGGGTACGAGCAGTACTTC. Translation: CASSPPGQGYEQYF.

The chain joins TRBV28 to TRBJ1-2; 8 bases are shared with TRBD1. The CDR3 covers 15 residues. V dropped 4 bases and J dropped 6; count of bases not matched to a gene: 10. Germline loops: CDR1 MDHEN, CDR2 SYDVKM. In DNA, the CDR3 is TGTGCCAGCAGTTCTTACAGACAGGGACAGGATGGCTACACCTTC. It yields the protein CASSSYRQGQDGYTF.

This sequence joins TRBV27 and TRBJ1-2; D is unresolved. Trimming shortened V by 5 bases and J by 4 bases, and 14 bases separated the two germline ends. This CDR3 contains 14 residues. Germline V gene data show CDR1 as MNHEY and CDR2 as SMNVEV (reference sequence). CDR3 sequence (DNA): TGTGCCAGCAGTATACGACGGAACTTCTATGGCTACACCTTC. Its translation: CASSIRRNFYGYTF.

The rearrangement joins TRBV6-5 to TRBJ1-4; D is perhaps TRBD1 (5 bases). The germline V gene has CDR1 MNHEY and CDR2 SVGAGI. Trimming removed 8 bases at V and 8 bases at J, with 15 bases between. The CDR3 is 13 residues long. In DNA, the CDR3 is TGTGCCAGCCGGTCCGGGGGGGACGAAAAACTGTTTTTT. This translates into CASRSGGDEKLFF.

DNA of the CDR3: TGTGCCAGCAGCTTTATCGATAACACCGGGGAGCTGTTTTTT. Translated, it gives CASSFIDNTGELFF. This chain joins TRBV11-1 and TRBJ2-2, with D unresolved. Germline loops: CDR1 SGHAT, CDR2 FQDESV (reference sequence). Trimming removed 3 bases from V and 2 bases from J, with 7 bases in between. This CDR3 has 14 residues.

The chain combines TRBV14 with TRBJ2-3, with a weak D call TRBD1 (6 bases). Germline V lookup: CDR1 SGHDN, CDR2 FVKESK. The CDR3 runs to 19 residues. V lost 0 bases and J lost 4, with 23 bases in between. The CDR3 loop is CASSQDGGGLLRGPDTQYF. The CDR3 bases are TGTGCCAGCAGCCAAGATGGGGGCGGACTCCTCCGGGGTCCAGATACGCAGTATTTT.

V and J are TRBV6-5 and TRBJ1-2; tentatively, D is TRBD1 (5 bases). Germline V lookup: CDR1 MNHEY, CDR2 SVGAGI. CDR3 length: 13 residues. V lost 7 bases to trimming and J lost 1 base, with 10 bases between them. For the CDR3, the DNA is TGTGCCAGCATTCGAGACAGTAACTATGGCTACACCTTC. Translating gives CASIRDSNYGYTF.

The rearrangement links TRBV5-4 to TRBJ2-7, with 13 nucleotides matching TRBD2. Looked up from germline, CDR1 is SGHNT and CDR2 is YYREEE (reference sequence). The CDR3 runs 15 residues. V was pared by 4 bases and J by 0 bases, with 1 base of the junction left unmatched. DNA for the CDR3: TGTGCCAGCAGCCGGACTAGCGGGAGCTCCTACGAGCAGTACTTC. Protein: CASSRTSGSSYEQYF.

V and J are TRBV9 and TRBJ1-2, with D unresolved. Germline assignment: CDR1 SGDLS and CDR2 YYNGEE. The ends were cut back, 0 bases at V and 2 bases at J, with 2 bases in the middle. The CDR3 is 12 residues long. CDR3 amino acids: CASSVANYGYTF. The CDR3 nucleotides are TGTGCCAGCAGCGTAGCCAACTATGGCTACACCTTC.

This chain's CDR3 is CASRGQLATNEKLFF. CDR3 DNA: TGTGCCAGCAGGGGGCAGCTTGCAACTAATGAAAAACTGTTTTTT. V usage is TRBV6-6 and J usage is TRBJ1-4; TRBD1 is a possible D gene (5 bases). Germline assignment: CDR1 MNHNY and CDR2 SVGAGI (reference sequence). V was trimmed by 6 bases and J by 0 bases, leaving 11 bases between them. This CDR3 has 15 residues.

This rearrangement joins TRBV7-2 to TRBJ2-3; 8 bases are shared with TRBD2. The J segment lost 6 bases and the V segment lost 5 bases, leaving 13 bases of the junction unmatched. The CDR3 contains 16 residues. CDR1 is SGHTA, CDR2 FQGNSA, per germline. The CDR3 region has the DNA TGTGCCAGCAGCCATATACGTGGCGGGGGGCTCGATACGCAGTATTTT. Translated: CASSHIRGGGLDTQYF.

The chain uses TRBV28 and TRBJ1-3; 7 bases match TRBD1. Trimming removed 8 bases from V and 3 bases from J; junction bases left unmatched: 7. This CDR3 region has 14 residues. Germline-derived CDR1 and CDR2 are MDHEN and SYDVKM. CDR3 sequence: CASFSQGNGNTIYF. DNA of the CDR3: TGTGCCAGCTTCTCACAGGGGAATGGAAACACCATATATTTT. Full variable domain (outside the CDR3, taken from reference TRBV28 and TRBJ1-3): DVKVTQSSRYLVKRTGEKVFLECVQDMDHENMFWYRQDPGLGLRLIYFSYDVKMKEKGDIPEGYSVSREKKERFSLILESASTNQTSMYLCASFSQGNGNTIYFGEGSWLTVV.

This chain joins TRBV6-2 or TRBV6-3 and TRBJ2-1, with 9 bases fitting TRBD1. Germline V gene sequence: CDR1 MNHEY, CDR2 SVGEGT. This CDR3 region has 17 residues. J lost 4 bases, V lost 0 bases, and 7 bases had no gene match. CDR3: CASSYSRRDRVYNEQFF. The CDR3 coding sequence is TGTGCCAGCAGTTACTCGCGCCGGGACAGGGTTTACAATGAGCAGTTCTTC.

This chain joins TRBV9 and TRBJ2-2; 12 bases fit TRBD2. The germline gives CDR1 SGDLS, CDR2 YYNGEE. The CDR3 has 16 residues. With 4 bases clipped from V and 5 bases from J, the junction kept 6 bases outside the gene matches. CDR3 in DNA: TGTGCCAGCAGCTCAGGACTAGCGGGGACTACCGGGGAGCTGTTTTTT. Residues: CASSSGLAGTTGELFF. Variable domain in full (rest from reference TRBV9 and TRBJ2-2): DSGVTQTPKHLITATGQRVTLRCSPRSGDLSVYWYQQSLDQGLQFLIQYYNGEERAKGNILERFSAQQFPDLHSELNLSSLELGDSALYFCASSSGLAGTTGELFFGEGSRLTVL.